The 20 T cell receptor beta chains below were found in one sample sequenced in a study of control samples from healthy donors and cancer patients. Clones were read by immunoSEQ multiplex PCR, and TCRdb kept only the in-frame ones, dropping some. The sample has about 120,000 clones, roughly nine tenths seen once; the top ten hold 0.95% to 1.3%. Sequenced input: PBMCs. The source of these receptors is a woman in her forties or fifties with colorectal cancer.

Only a few counts were recorded for this clone. V gene TRBV5-6 combines with J gene TRBJ1-5; TRBD1 is a possible D gene (5 bases). Trimming removed 4 bases from V and 4 bases from J, with 15 bases in between. Germline V gene lookup returns CDR1 SGHDT and CDR2 YYEEEE. This CDR3 is built from 15 residues. The CDR3 region is CASSRRGTYNQPQHF. The CDR3 DNA follows: TGTGCCAGCAGCAGAAGAGGGACCTATAATCAGCCCCAGCATTTT.

The chain joins TRBV5-1 to TRBJ2-3, with unresolved D. The germline V gene encodes CDR1 SGHRS and CDR2 YFSETQ. Trimming shortened V by 0 bases and J by 3 bases, and 5 bases separated the two germline ends. This CDR3 spans 13 amino acids. For the CDR3, the DNA is TGCGCCAGCAGCTTGGCCAAAACAGATACGCAGTATTTT. It encodes CASSLAKTDTQYF. The variable domain in full, with the rest retrieved from reference TRBV5-1 and TRBJ2-3, is KAGVTQTPRYLIKTRGQQVTLSCSPISGHRSVSWYQQTPGQGLQFLFEYFSETQRNKGNFPGRFSGRQFSNSRSEMNVSTLELGDSALYLCASSLAKTDTQYFGPGTRLTVL.

This sequence joins TRBV5-1 and TRBJ2-5; 12 nucleotides line up with TRBD2. CDR3 length: 16 residues. Germline V gene lookup returns CDR1 SGHRS and CDR2 YFSETQ. V shed 1 base, J shed 4 bases, and the junction held 5 bases outside the gene matches. The CDR3 coding sequence is TGCGCCAGCAGCTTGCCATCGACTAGCGGGAGAGAGACCCAGTACTTC. Translation: CASSLPSTSGRETQYF.

The CDR3 here is CASSVGQGDWNTIYF. The CDR3 DNA sequence: TGTGCCAGCAGCGTCGGACAGGGCGATTGGAACACCATATATTTT. The rearrangement links TRBV9 to TRBJ1-3; 8 bases align to TRBD1. Looked up from germline, CDR1 is SGDLS and CDR2 is YYNGEE. This CDR3 has 15 residues. The trim removed 2 bases at V and 7 bases at J, leaving 8 bases unmatched.

The V gene is TRBV28, the J gene TRBJ1-4; 7 nucleotides line up with TRBD1. J gave up 8 bases and V 4 bases, and 13 bases lay outside the gene matches. The CDR3 is made up of 16 amino acids. In germline, CDR1 is MDHEN, CDR2 SYDVKM. CDR3 sequence: CASSSTGASGGEKLFF. CDR3 in DNA: TGTGCCAGCAGTTCCACAGGGGCGTCGGGCGGAGAAAAACTGTTTTTT.

This clone was observed a single time. This sequence joins TRBV14 and TRBJ1-2; D not resolved. The CDR3 is 12 residues long. V lost 4 bases and J 4 bases, leaving 7 bases between the germline ends. The germline V gene has CDR1 SGHDN and CDR2 FVKESK. CDR3: CASSRSLYGYTF. The CDR3 bases are TGTGCCAGCAGCCGCTCCCTCTATGGCTACACCTTC. Using reference TRBV14 and TRBJ1-2 for the parts outside the CDR3, the full variable domain is EAGVTQFPSHSVIEKGQTVTLRCDPISGHDNLYWYRRVMGKEIKFLLHFVKESKQDESGMPNNRFLAERTGGTYSTLKVQPAELEDSGVYFCASSRSLYGYTFGSGTRLTVV.

The chain links TRBV5-4 to TRBJ2-5, with 8 positions matching TRBD2. Losses at the gene ends were 4 bases for V and 3 bases for J; bases not matched to a gene: 8. This CDR3 region has 15 residues. The germline V gene has CDR1 SGHNT and CDR2 YYREEE (reference sequence). The CDR3, as DNA: TGTGCCAGCAGCGGCGGGGGGAGGGGGAAAGAGACCCAGTACTTC. This gives the protein CASSGGGRGKETQYF.

V gene TRBV5-1 combines with J gene TRBJ1-1, with 11 bases lining up with TRBD1. From germline, CDR1 is SGHRS and CDR2 YFSETQ. The CDR3 runs to 17 residues. With V trimmed by 4 bases and J by 4 bases, 12 bases remained unmatched. This chain's CDR3 is CASSHPGQGELLTEAFF. DNA of the CDR3: TGCGCCAGCAGCCACCCGGGACAGGGGGAATTGCTCACTGAAGCTTTCTTT.

This chain uses TRBV7-3 with TRBJ2-7; D possibly corresponds to TRBD1 (5 bases). The CDR3 covers 13 residues. The V end lost 1 base, the J end lost 3 bases, and 7 bases lay between the germline ends. Germline V CDR1 and CDR2: SGHTA, FQGTGA. CDR3 amino acids: CASSLITGYEQYF. As DNA, the CDR3 is TGTGCCAGCAGCTTAATTACAGGCTACGAGCAGTACTTC.

The chain joins TRBV6-1 to TRBJ1-1, with 8 bases lining up with TRBD1. CDR1 is MNHNS, CDR2 SASEGT, per germline. J was trimmed by 4 bases and V by 2 bases; bases with no gene match: 6. The CDR3 is made up of 15 amino acids. The CDR3 sequence is CASSERTGRTTEAFF. In nucleotides, the CDR3 is TGTGCCAGCAGTGAACGGACAGGGAGAACCACTGAAGCTTTCTTT.

V and J are TRBV5-1 and TRBJ1-4, with 7 positions matching TRBD1. There are 17 residues in the CDR3. The junction had 8 bases not matched to a gene; V was cut back by 3 bases and J by 0 bases. Germline-derived CDR1 and CDR2 are SGHRS and YFSETQ. The CDR3 reads CASSSGTVPSTNEKLFF. The DNA of the CDR3 is TGCGCCAGCAGCTCCGGGACAGTTCCTTCAACTAATGAAAAACTGTTTTTT.

The V gene is TRBV18, the J gene TRBJ1-3, with a tentative D call TRBD1 (5 bases). V shed 3 bases and J shed 0 bases, with 15 bases lying between them. This CDR3 region has 17 residues. From germline, CDR1 is KGHSH and CDR2 LQKENI. The CDR3 DNA reads TGTGCCAGCTCACCTACCAGGGACCTTAGCTCTGGAAACACCATATATTTT. Translation gives CASSPTRDLSSGNTIYF. The whole variable domain, remainder taken from reference TRBV18 and TRBJ1-3, is NAGVMQNPRHLVRRRGQEARLRCSPMKGHSHVYWYRQLPEEGLKFMVYLQKENIIDESGMPKERFSAEFPKEGPSILRIQQVVRGDSAAYFCASSPTRDLSSGNTIYFGEGSWLTVV.

V is TRBV9 and J is TRBJ2-3, with D possibly called TRBD1 or TRBD2 (5 bases each). This CDR3 contains 14 residues. Deletions cut 0 bases from V and 5 bases from J, with 10 bases between. CDR1 SGDLS and CDR2 YYNGEE come from the germline V gene. In DNA, the CDR3 is TGTGCCAGCAGCGTAGGAGGGGCAGGAGATACGCAGTATTTT. It specifies CASSVGGAGDTQYF.

The rearrangement links TRBV15 to TRBJ2-1, with D possibly matching TRBD1 (5 bases). Germline CDR1 is LNHNV and CDR2 is YYDKDF (reference sequence). The length of the CDR3 is 15 residues. Deletions cut 9 bases from V and 0 bases from J, with 15 bases between. CDR3 nucleotide sequence: TGTGCCACGGCACTGCAGGGAAGCTCCTACAATGAGCAGTTCTTC. This sequence encodes CATALQGSSYNEQFF.

This chain uses TRBV9 with TRBJ1-2; maybe TRBD1 (5 bases). CDR3 length: 16 residues. V lost 3 bases to trimming and J lost 4 bases, with 19 bases between them. The V gene's germline CDR1 is SGDLS and CDR2 YYNGEE. Here the CDR3 DNA reads TGTGCCAGCAGCGGGGGCAGCGGTACTGATCCCTATGGCTACACCTTC. Protein product: CASSGGSGTDPYGYTF.

V gene TRBV6-5 combines with J gene TRBJ2-7; tentative D call: TRBD2 (6 bases). CDR3 length: 14 amino acids. The ends were cut back, 5 bases at V and 5 bases at J, with 16 bases in the middle. Per germline, CDR1 MNHEY and CDR2 SVGAGI. CDR3 sequence (DNA): TGTGCCAGCAGTCCCGGGGGTTCAGCAGACGAGCAGTACTTC. Translated, it gives CASSPGGSADEQYF.

The chain links TRBV27 to TRBJ1-2, with a possible D match to TRBD1 (6 bases). Germline CDR1 MNHEY, CDR2 SMNVEV (reference sequence). V lost 2 bases, J lost 2 bases, and 18 bases lay in between. This CDR3 has 17 amino acids. The CDR3 region is CASSLIGSDRRNYGYTF. In nucleotides, the CDR3 is TGTGCCAGCAGTTTAATCGGAAGTGACAGGCGAAACTATGGCTACACCTTC.

The CDR3 DNA is TGTGCCAGCAGTGAGTCAGGGGCAACTAATGAAAAACTGTTTTTT. Its protein is CASSESGATNEKLFF. The chain employs TRBV2 and TRBJ1-4; D is possibly TRBD1 (6 bases). Trimming stripped 3 bases from V and 0 bases from J, with 8 bases between. Germline V gene lookup returns CDR1 SNHLY and CDR2 FYNNEI. This CDR3 is built from 15 residues. The full variable domain, in which reference TRBV2 and TRBJ1-4 provide the parts outside the CDR3, is EPEVTQTPSHQVTQMGQEVILRCVPISNHLYFYWYRQILGQKVEFLVSFYNNEISEKSEIFDDQFSVERPDGSNFTLKIRSTKLEDSAMYFCASSESGATNEKLFFGSGTQLSVL.

The gene calls are TRBV11-3 and TRBJ2-1; possibly TRBD1 for D (6 bases). CDR1 is SGHNT and CDR2 is YENEEA in the germline V gene. V lost 5 bases, J lost 5 bases, and 16 bases lay in between. The CDR3 contains 15 residues. The CDR3 spells CASSLRTDRNNEQFF. The CDR3 DNA is TGTGCCAGCAGCCTGCGAACGGACAGAAACAATGAGCAGTTCTTC. Using reference TRBV11-3 and TRBJ2-1 for the parts outside the CDR3, the full variable domain is EAGVVQSPRYKIIEKKQPVAFWCNPISGHNTLYWYLQNLGQGPELLIRYENEEAVDDSQLPKDRFSAERLKGVDSTLKIQPAELGDSAVYLCASSLRTDRNNEQFFGPGTRLTVL.

The CDR3, as DNA: TGTGCCAGCAGCACGGGGGTCACCGTAGAGTACTTC. Its translation is CASSTGVTVEYF. This chain links TRBV5-6 with TRBJ2-4; D perhaps matches TRBD2 (6 bases). Trimming shortened V by 4 bases and J by 14 bases, and 16 bases separated the two germline ends. Germline V gene sequence: CDR1 SGHDT, CDR2 YYEEEE. The CDR3 is made up of 12 amino acids. Looking up the rest from reference TRBV5-6 and TRBJ2-4 gives the full variable domain: DAGVTQSPTHLIKTRGQQVTLRCSPKSGHDTVSWYQQALGQGPQFIFQYYEEEERQRGNFPDRFSGHQFPNYSSELNVNALLLGDSALYLCASSTGVTVEYFGAGTRLSVL.